This TCR beta chain came from a study of control samples from healthy donors and cancer patients. TCRdb keeps only in-frame clones here, not all; method: immunoSEQ multiplex PCR. The table includes about 180,000 clones, almost 90% detected once. The CDR3 contains 13 residues. Trimming stripped 6 bases from V and 3 bases from J, with 11 bases between. Per germline, CDR1 MNHEY and CDR2 SVGAGI. The V call is TRBV6-5, the J call TRBJ2-5; D is possibly TRBD2 (5 bases). This clonotype was sampled from a woman between 45 and 60 years old in good health. The sequenced material came from blood. The CDR3 nucleotides read TGTGCCAGCAGGAGGACTGGGGAAGAGACCCAGTACTTC. Protein sequence: CASRRTGEETQYF.